A single T cell receptor (beta chain) is shown here with its context. Its antigen remains unidentified. The data stem from a study of T cell responses to AZD1222 COVID-19 vaccine. The study, taken as a whole, reports: CD4 TCRs linked to vaccination spanned spike, dominating at 160-218 and 743-854. Two AZD1222 doses significantly raised spike-specific TCR breadth and depth over controls. Clonal diversity was possibly underestimated; the donors were predominantly white British and more often female.

The V end lost 7 bases, the J end lost 1 base, and 17 bases lay between the germline ends. Germline V gene sequence: CDR1 SGDLS, CDR2 YYNGEE. The length of the CDR3 is 16 residues. Investigators merged groups given second doses at roughly 4 or roughly 12 weeks. Profiling relied on immunoSEQ multiplex PCR, and the TCRdb table lists in-frame clones only, not all of them. The sample lists tens of thousands of clones, around three quarters occurring once. This clonotype was sampled from an adult who received the AZD1222 COVID-19 vaccine. The sequencing here drew on peripheral blood, taken 28 days after the second AZD1222 dose. This chain joins TRBV9 and TRBJ2-2; a possible D gene is TRBD2 (6 bases). CDR3 DNA: TGTGCCAGCCTTTCTGGGGCAGCGGGGAACACCGGGGAGCTGTTTTTT. Translating gives CASLSGAAGNTGELFF.